The entry below describes one T cell receptor beta chain. Its antigen is as yet unknown. TCRdb itself ran the reads through MiXCR, one entry per CDR3 protein. In the table there are about 680,000 distinct CDR3 sequences, less than 25% of which are singletons. Germline CDR1 is MNHNY and CDR2 is SVGAGI (reference sequence). The CDR3 consists of 22 residues. The J segment lost 4 bases and the V segment lost 2 bases, leaving 18 bases of the junction unmatched. The data were obtained in a study of T cell repertoires in cytomegalovirus infection. Findings and limits, study-wide: Clonotype analysis showed dominance of the ex vivo response by HLA-C-restricted CMV-specific TCR beta clonotypes. Carriers of CMV plus the relevant HLA were identified by cumulative public TCR beta family frequency.

The sequenced sample consisted of CD8+ T cells from PBMCs. V usage is TRBV6-6 and J usage is TRBJ2-1; 15 bases map to TRBD2. This sequence was found in a human donor in good health (CMV status not recorded). Some clones in this sample may be carry-over from other donors' samples. CDR3 region: CASSYLPRTSGGVGKDYNEQFF. The DNA for the CDR3 is TGTGCCAGCAGTTACCTACCTAGGACTAGCGGGGGGGTAGGAAAAGATTACAATGAGCAGTTCTTC.